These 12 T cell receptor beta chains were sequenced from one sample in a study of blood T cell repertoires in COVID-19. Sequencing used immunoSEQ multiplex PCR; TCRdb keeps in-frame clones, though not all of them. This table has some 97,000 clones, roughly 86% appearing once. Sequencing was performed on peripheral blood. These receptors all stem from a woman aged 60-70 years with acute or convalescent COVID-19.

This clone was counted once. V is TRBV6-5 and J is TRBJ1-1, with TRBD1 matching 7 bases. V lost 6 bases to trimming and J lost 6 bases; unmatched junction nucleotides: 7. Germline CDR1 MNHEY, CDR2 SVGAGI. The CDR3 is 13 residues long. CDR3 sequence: CASSYPGGSEAFF. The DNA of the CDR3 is TGTGCCAGCAGCTATCCAGGGGGGTCTGAAGCTTTCTTT.

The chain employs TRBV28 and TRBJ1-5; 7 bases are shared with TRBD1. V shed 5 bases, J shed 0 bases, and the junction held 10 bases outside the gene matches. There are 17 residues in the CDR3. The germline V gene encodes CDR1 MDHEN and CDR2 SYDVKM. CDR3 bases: TGTGCCAGCAGTCGGGGGGGGACAGCCTATAGCAATCAGCCCCAGCATTTT. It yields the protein CASSRGGTAYSNQPQHF.

The CDR3 sequence is CASSPTVRPEKLFF. The CDR3 coding sequence is TGCGCCAGCAGCCCGACAGTTAGGCCAGAAAAACTGTTTTTT. This chain connects TRBV5-1 to TRBJ1-4, with D maybe TRBD1 (5 bases). V dropped 4 bases and J dropped 8 bases, with 15 bases sitting between them. Germline V lookup: CDR1 SGHRS, CDR2 YFSETQ. The CDR3 has 14 residues.

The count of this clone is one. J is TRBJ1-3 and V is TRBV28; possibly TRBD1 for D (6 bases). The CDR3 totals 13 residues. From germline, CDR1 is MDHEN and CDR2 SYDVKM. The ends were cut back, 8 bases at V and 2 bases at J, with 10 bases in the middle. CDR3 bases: TGTGCCAGCTTACAGGGAACTGGAAACACCATATATTTT. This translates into CASLQGTGNTIYF.

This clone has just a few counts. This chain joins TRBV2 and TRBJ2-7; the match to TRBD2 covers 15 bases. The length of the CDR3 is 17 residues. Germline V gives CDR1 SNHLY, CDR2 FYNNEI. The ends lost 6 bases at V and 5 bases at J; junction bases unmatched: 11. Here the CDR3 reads CASSGGLAGGPEDEQYF. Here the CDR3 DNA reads TGTGCCAGCAGCGGTGGACTAGCGGGAGGGCCGGAGGACGAGCAGTACTTC.

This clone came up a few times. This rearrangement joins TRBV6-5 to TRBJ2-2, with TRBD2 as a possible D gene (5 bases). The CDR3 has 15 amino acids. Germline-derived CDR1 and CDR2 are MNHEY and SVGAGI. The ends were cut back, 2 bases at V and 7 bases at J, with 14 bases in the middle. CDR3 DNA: TGTGCCAGCAGTTACGAGGGAGATCTAGGCGGGGAGCTGTTTTTT. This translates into CASSYEGDLGGELFF.

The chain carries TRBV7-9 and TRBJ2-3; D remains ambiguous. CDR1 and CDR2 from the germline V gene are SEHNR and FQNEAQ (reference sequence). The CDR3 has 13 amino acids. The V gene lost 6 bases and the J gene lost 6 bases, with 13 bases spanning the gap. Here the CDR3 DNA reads TGTGCCAGCAGTTCCTCGCTGAGGGATACGCAGTATTTT. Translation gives CASSSSLRDTQYF.

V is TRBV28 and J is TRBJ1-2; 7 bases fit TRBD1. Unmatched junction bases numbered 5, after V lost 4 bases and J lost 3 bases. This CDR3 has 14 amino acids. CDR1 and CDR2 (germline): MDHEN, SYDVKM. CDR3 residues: CASSSPGGHYGYTF. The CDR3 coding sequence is TGTGCCAGCAGTTCACCAGGGGGGCACTATGGCTACACCTTC.

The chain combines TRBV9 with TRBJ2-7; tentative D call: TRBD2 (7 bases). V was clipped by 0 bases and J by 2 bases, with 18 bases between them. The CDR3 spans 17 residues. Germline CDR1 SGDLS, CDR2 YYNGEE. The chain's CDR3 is CASSVEGGGREPYEQYV. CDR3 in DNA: TGTGCCAGCAGCGTAGAGGGGGGCGGGAGAGAACCCTACGAGCAGTACGTC.

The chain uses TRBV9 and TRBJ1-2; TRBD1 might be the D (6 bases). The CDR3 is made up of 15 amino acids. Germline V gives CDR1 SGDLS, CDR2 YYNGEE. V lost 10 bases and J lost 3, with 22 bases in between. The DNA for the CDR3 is TGTGCCGGGATGGGACAAAAGAGACGGGACTATGGCTACACCTTC. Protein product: CAGMGQKRRDYGYTF.

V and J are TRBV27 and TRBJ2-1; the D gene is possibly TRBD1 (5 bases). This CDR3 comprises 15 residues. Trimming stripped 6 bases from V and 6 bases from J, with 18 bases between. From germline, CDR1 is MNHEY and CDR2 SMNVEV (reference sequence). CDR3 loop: CASSPLQGRINEQFF. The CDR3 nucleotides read TGTGCCAGCAGCCCCCTTCAGGGTCGGATCAATGAGCAGTTCTTC.

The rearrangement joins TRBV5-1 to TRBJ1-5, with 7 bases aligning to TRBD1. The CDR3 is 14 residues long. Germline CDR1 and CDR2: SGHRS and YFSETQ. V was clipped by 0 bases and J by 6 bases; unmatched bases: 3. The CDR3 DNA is TGCGCCAGCAGCTTGGAGGGGGCGGGTCAGCCCCAGCATTTT. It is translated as CASSLEGAGQPQHF.